This T cell receptor beta chain appears in the sequencing data of a study of T cell responses to AZD1222 COVID-19 vaccine. As regards this clone: Antigen unknown.

Study conclusions and caveats: At baseline, just 6 or 7 AZD1222 recipients tested seropositive. The study found Spike-specific TCR breadth and depth rose after two AZD1222 doses. White British ancestry dominated among donors, who included more females, and clonal diversity was possibly underestimated. Close to half of all spike-specific TCRs reportedly target regions of the variants that are unmutated.

Sequenced by immunoSEQ multiplex PCR; TCRdb stores in-frame clones only, minus some. The sample lists 100,000 to 150,000 clones, about 90% occurring once. V lost 4 bases, J lost 0 bases, and 7 bases lay in between. Germline assignment: CDR1 LGHDT and CDR2 YNNKEL (reference sequence). The length of the CDR3 is 14 residues. Here the sequenced sample was peripheral blood, taken on day 0 of AZD1222 vaccination. The rearrangement uses TRBV3-1 (or the pseudogene TRBV3-2) and TRBJ1-3; no definite D call. This TCR was sampled from an adult in good health. The CDR3 sequence: CASSLLSSGNTIYF. The CDR3 coding sequence is TGTGCCAGCAGCCTTTTAAGCTCTGGAAACACCATATATTTT.